This TCR beta chain was recovered during a study of blood T cell repertoires in COVID-19. Study-level information: In each case, the material was cDNA or gDNA derived from T cells, B-cell-depleted T cells, or PBMCs.

The CDR3 length is 14 residues. CDR1 SGHAT and CDR2 FQNNGV come from the germline V gene. The V end lost 4 bases, the J end lost 4 bases, and 10 bases lay between the germline ends. Original processing notes: Amplified reference gene primers provided the basis for estimating nucleated cell counts. Clones were sequenced by immunoSEQ multiplex PCR, and TCRdb holds only the in-frame ones, with some missing. V and J calls and clone size follow that table, whereas D and trimming were derived from the DNA. The repertoire has 85,000 to 110,000 clones, more than 85% of them found once; the top ten carry 6.2%.

The receptor was isolated from a human donor in a cohort sampled during active COVID-19. Sequencing input: peripheral blood. The chain combines TRBV11-2 with TRBJ2-2, with D hard to call. The CDR3 DNA is TGTGCCAGCAGCTGGTACAGTTTCACCGGGGAGCTGTTTTTT. Protein: CASSWYSFTGELFF.